This T cell receptor beta chain emerged from a study of early T cells in non-severe SARS-CoV-2 infection. As for the study in general: Whole-blood bulk RNA, unsorted, was sequenced, and chains were unpaired. Study-wide results and limits: Comparison of clonotypes with VDJdb favored anti-spike CD8 responses while missing private and CD4 specificities.

This clonotype has only a few counts. What it binds is not known. Unique molecular identifiers were added to individual cDNA molecules. From the 5' RACE reads, TCRdb called clonotypes with MiXCR, one entry per CDR3 protein. Of approximately 100,000 distinct CDR3 sequences in the sample, about 15% were seen once. Sequencing used whole blood. The receptor comes from an adult who was a healthcare worker with PCR-confirmed SARS-CoV-2 infection or an uninfected control (not recorded which).

CDR3 coding DNA: TGTGCCAGCAGCCTCCTAGGAGGGACTGGGGCCAACGTCCTGACTTTC. The encoded protein is CASSLLGGTGANVLTF. V gene TRBV3-1 combines with J gene TRBJ2-6, with D possibly being TRBD2 (6 bases). Per the germline V gene, CDR1 is LGHDT and CDR2 is YNNKEL (reference sequence). The CDR3 covers 16 residues. V shed 4 bases and J shed 2 bases, with 12 bases lying between them.